This T cell receptor beta chain came from a study of blood T cell repertoires in COVID-19. Overall study: There were acute and convalescent COVID-19 samples, and they came from the United States, Italy and Spain.

The repertoire was sequenced with immunoSEQ multiplex PCR; TCRdb's copy has only in-frame clones and lacks some. The sample consists of 200,000 to 250,000 clones, more than 70% of them appearing once. The CDR3 loop spans 14 amino acids. Germline lookup yields CDR1 LNHNV and CDR2 YYDKDF (reference sequence). V was shortened by 6 bases and J by 1 base, with 7 bases between the two germline ends. Sequenced material: peripheral blood. The receptor comes from a woman aged 25 to 39 with COVID-19, enrolled during active disease. J is TRBJ2-6 and V is TRBV15; no definite D call. CDR3 bases: TGTGCCACCAGTGCGATTTCTGGGGCCAACGTCCTGACTTTC. This encodes CATSAISGANVLTF.